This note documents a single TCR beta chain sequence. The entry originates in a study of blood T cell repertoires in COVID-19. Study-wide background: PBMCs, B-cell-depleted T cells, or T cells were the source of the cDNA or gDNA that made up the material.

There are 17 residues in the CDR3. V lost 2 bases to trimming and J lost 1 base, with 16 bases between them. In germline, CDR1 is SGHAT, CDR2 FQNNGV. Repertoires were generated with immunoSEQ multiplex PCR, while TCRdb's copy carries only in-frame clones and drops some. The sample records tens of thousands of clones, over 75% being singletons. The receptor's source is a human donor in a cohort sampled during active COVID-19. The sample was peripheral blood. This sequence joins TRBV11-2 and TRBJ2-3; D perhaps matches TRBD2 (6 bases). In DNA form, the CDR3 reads TGTGCCAGCAGCTTAACGGGATGGGGCGGGGGCACAGATACGCAGTATTTT. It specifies CASSLTGWGGGTDTQYF.